One and the same sample provided the 26 T cell receptor beta chains below, sequenced in a study of identifying expanded T cells in peripheral blood. Produced via immunoSEQ multiplex PCR; TCRdb's table is partial and in-frame only. The table has around 63,000 clones, more than 75% seen once; the top ten hold around 4.6%. The source material was blood. All receptors derive from a person between 18 and 75 years old in good health.

The chain is built from TRBV25-1 and TRBJ1-2, with 8 bases identical to TRBD1. In germline, CDR1 is MGHDK, CDR2 SYGVNS. CDR3 length equals 18 residues. After removal of 3 bases from V and 0 bases from J, the junction contained 12 bases not matched to a gene. CDR3 loop: CASSDPGTGDLSNYGYTF. The CDR3 bases are TGTGCCAGCAGTGACCCCGGGACAGGAGATCTTTCTAACTATGGCTACACCTTC.

This chain joins TRBV9 and TRBJ2-1, with 8 bases lining up with TRBD1. The CDR3 runs 16 residues. V was pared by 3 bases and J by 2 bases, with 7 bases of the junction left unmatched. CDR1 is SGDLS and CDR2 is YYNGEE in the germline V gene. The CDR3 nucleotides are TGTGCCAGCAGCGGCCAATGGGACAGGCCCTACAATGAGCAGTTCTTC. It encodes CASSGQWDRPYNEQFF.

The chain links TRBV19 to TRBJ2-5; tentatively, D is TRBD2 (7 bases). The ends were cut back, 4 bases at V and 4 bases at J, with 13 bases in the middle. CDR1 is LNHDA, CDR2 SQIVND, per germline (reference sequence). This CDR3 comprises 14 residues. The CDR3 DNA reads as TGTGCCAGTAGTAGCGGGGGCGAGGTAGAGACCCAGTACTTC. Translating it yields CASSSGGEVETQYF.

The chain carries TRBV14 and TRBJ2-3, with D possibly matching TRBD2 (6 bases). The CDR3 is 15 amino acids. Trimming stripped 4 bases from V and 5 bases from J, with 16 bases between. The germline V gene encodes CDR1 SGHDN and CDR2 FVKESK. CDR3 residues: CASSRSSVRIDTQYF. CDR3 in DNA: TGTGCCAGCAGCCGCTCTAGCGTCAGGATAGATACGCAGTATTTT.

The chain employs TRBV19 and TRBJ2-6, with D maybe TRBD1 (6 bases). The CDR3 loop spans 16 amino acids. Germline values: CDR1 LNHDA, CDR2 SQIVND (reference sequence). The ends were cut back, 6 bases at V and 1 base at J, with 13 bases in the middle. For the CDR3, the DNA is TGTGCCAGTAGCTCTTTCCAGGGGTCTGGGGCCAACGTCCTGACTTTC. Residues: CASSSFQGSGANVLTF.

The chain is built from TRBV7-9 and TRBJ1-2, with D possibly being TRBD1 (5 bases). The V gene lost 4 bases and the J gene lost 8 bases, with 17 bases spanning the gap. Germline CDR1 SEHNR, CDR2 FQNEAQ (reference sequence). The CDR3 is made up of 14 amino acids. The CDR3 loop is CASSSVPQGRGYTF. Here the CDR3 DNA reads TGTGCCAGCAGCTCTGTTCCGCAGGGAAGAGGCTACACCTTC. Full variable domain (outside the CDR3, taken from reference TRBV7-9 and TRBJ1-2): DTGVSQNPRHKITKRGQNVTFRCDPISEHNRLYWYRQTLGQGPEFLTYFQNEAQLEKSRLLSDRFSAERPKGSFSTLEIQRTEQGDSAMYLCASSSVPQGRGYTFGSGTRLTVV.

V and J are TRBV7-3 and TRBJ2-3; 7 bases fit TRBD2. Unmatched junction bases numbered 8, after V lost 4 bases and J lost 1 base. The CDR3 has 16 residues. Looked up from germline, CDR1 is SGHTA and CDR2 is FQGTGA. The CDR3 reads CASSSGSGARTDTQYF. DNA of the CDR3: TGTGCCAGCAGCTCGGGGAGCGGGGCTCGCACAGATACGCAGTATTTT.

V usage is TRBV7-9 and J usage is TRBJ1-1; perhaps TRBD1 as D (5 bases). Germline V gene data show CDR1 as SEHNR and CDR2 as FQNEAQ (reference sequence). V lost 5 bases to trimming and J lost 3 bases, with 19 bases between them. CDR3 length: 16 amino acids. The CDR3 region has the DNA TGTGCCAGCAGCCCACCCACAGGCCGAGGTCACACTGAAGCTTTCTTT. This codes for CASSPPTGRGHTEAFF.

The chain is built from TRBV2 and TRBJ2-1; D not certain. The length of the CDR3 is 10 residues. The germline V gene has CDR1 SNHLY and CDR2 FYNNEI. Trimming cost V 3 bases and J 10 bases, with 4 bases left between them. CDR3 residues: CASSEGEQFF. The CDR3 region has the DNA TGTGCCAGCAGTGAGGGCGAGCAGTTCTTC. The whole variable domain, remainder taken from reference TRBV2 and TRBJ2-1, is EPEVTQTPSHQVTQMGQEVILRCVPISNHLYFYWYRQILGQKVEFLVSFYNNEISEKSEIFDDQFSVERPDGSNFTLKIRSTKLEDSAMYFCASSEGEQFFGPGTRLTVL.

The chain links TRBV19 to TRBJ1-2, with D perhaps matching TRBD1 (5 bases). The CDR3 totals 15 residues. In germline, CDR1 is LNHDA, CDR2 SQIVND (reference sequence). Trimming pared 3 bases from V and 3 bases from J, leaving 14 bases between. DNA for the CDR3: TGTGCCAGTAGTATCCAGGGCGCCTACGACTATGGCTACACCTTC. It specifies CASSIQGAYDYGYTF. The full variable domain, its missing parts supplied by reference TRBV19 and TRBJ1-2, is DGGITQSPKYLFRKEGQNVTLSCEQNLNHDAMYWYRQDPGQGLRLIYYSQIVNDFQKGDIAEGYSVSREKKESFPLTVTSAQKNPTAFYLCASSIQGAYDYGYTFGSGTRLTVV.

The chain carries TRBV2 and TRBJ2-1; D perhaps matches TRBD2 (5 bases). The V end lost 10 bases, the J end lost 4 bases, and 17 bases lay between the germline ends. This CDR3 is built from 14 residues. The germline CDR1 and CDR2 sequences are SNHLY and FYNNEI. CDR3 in amino acids: CAIFGSGYYNEQFF. Written as DNA, the CDR3 is TGTGCCATTTTCGGCAGCGGATATTACAATGAGCAGTTCTTC.

This chain connects TRBV11-2 to TRBJ2-5, with 8 bases identical to TRBD2. Per the germline V gene, CDR1 is SGHAT and CDR2 is FQNNGV. The V and J ends lost 1 base and 2 bases, in that order; junction bases with no gene match: 6. The CDR3 contains 16 residues. The CDR3 DNA is TGTGCCAGCAGCTTAGGACTAGCGTACATTCAAGAGACCCAGTACTTC. Amino acid sequence: CASSLGLAYIQETQYF.

The chain recombines TRBV7-2 with TRBJ2-7; 10 bases agree with TRBD2. Germline CDR1 and CDR2: SGHTA and FQGNSA. The CDR3 spans 14 residues. Trimming at V came to 8 bases and at J to 0 bases, leaving 4 bases not matched to a gene. The CDR3 reads CASASGRVSYEQYF. The CDR3 DNA follows: TGTGCCAGCGCCAGCGGGAGGGTCTCCTACGAGCAGTACTTC.

The chain carries TRBV19 and TRBJ2-5; 10 bases are a match to TRBD1. Germline V gene sequence: CDR1 LNHDA, CDR2 SQIVND (reference sequence). J lost 3 bases, V lost 10 bases, and 11 bases had no gene match. The CDR3 runs 15 residues. Written as DNA, the CDR3 is TGTGCCACCGACCTGGGGACAGGGGTAAAAGAGACCCAGTACTTC. Protein sequence: CATDLGTGVKETQYF.

The chain has TRBV6-1 and TRBJ2-5; no definite D call. There are 14 residues in the CDR3. Germline CDR1 is MNHNS and CDR2 is SASEGT. Between the trimmed V and J ends, which lost 3 bases and 4 bases, there was a span of 12 bases. CDR3 DNA sequence: TGTGCCAGCAGTGATGGGATAGTTGGAGAGACCCAGTACTTC. Protein: CASSDGIVGETQYF.

For this clone: Within the sample, other DNA sequences also encode this same CDR3. This chain uses TRBV7-2 with TRBJ2-3; no reliable D call. Trimming took off 1 base at V and 2 bases at J, with 7 bases between the two ends. The CDR3 spans 14 residues. CDR1 and CDR2 (germline): SGHTA, FQGNSA. CDR3 protein: CASSLDRITDTQYF. The DNA of the CDR3 is TGTGCCAGCAGCTTAGACCGCATCACAGATACGCAGTATTTT.

The chain combines TRBV27 with TRBJ2-7; D is possibly TRBD1 or TRBD2 (5 bases each). Germline CDR1 and CDR2: MNHEY and SMNVEV (reference sequence). There are 13 residues in the CDR3. The germline V and J ends were trimmed by 11 bases and 7 bases, with 21 bases remaining between them. CDR3 in DNA: TGTGCCCCCAGAGGGTCCAGGGTGGGAGAGCAGTACTTC. Translation: CAPRGSRVGEQYF.

The chain couples TRBV7-2 to TRBJ2-2; no firm D call. CDR3 length: 14 amino acids. The V gene lost 2 bases and the J gene lost 0 bases, with 4 bases spanning the gap. In germline, CDR1 is SGHTA, CDR2 FQGNSA. The CDR3 nucleotides are TGTGCCAGCAGCTTACGGCCGAACACCGGGGAGCTGTTTTTT. Residues: CASSLRPNTGELFF.

This clone was detected only once. The rearrangement links TRBV25-1 to TRBJ2-3, with 11 positions matching TRBD2. The CDR3 is 15 amino acids. The ends lost 5 bases at V and 1 base at J; junction bases unmatched: 2. Germline-derived CDR1 and CDR2 are MGHDK and SYGVNS. The CDR3 nucleotides are TGTGCCAGCAGTTATAGCGGGAGGGGCACAGATACGCAGTATTTT. Protein: CASSYSGRGTDTQYF.

The chain joins TRBV7-9 to TRBJ2-1; tentative D call: TRBD2 (7 bases). CDR3 length: 17 residues. Germline values: CDR1 SEHNR, CDR2 FQNEAQ (reference sequence). The germline V and J ends were trimmed by 0 bases and 0 bases, with 12 bases remaining between them. The CDR3 DNA reads as TGTGCCAGCAGCTTAGCCTCCGGGGGGCCCTCCTACAATGAGCAGTTCTTC. Protein product: CASSLASGGPSYNEQFF.

The sample holds one count of this clone. CDR3 loop: CASLRSPGNTIYF. CDR3 in DNA: TGTGCCAGCCTAAGGAGTCCTGGAAACACCATATATTTT. The chain has TRBV27 and TRBJ1-3; D remains ambiguous. V lost 8 bases and J lost 2, with 10 bases in between. In germline, CDR1 is MNHEY, CDR2 SMNVEV (reference sequence). The CDR3 consists of 13 residues.

The count of this clone is one. The chain combines TRBV7-2 with TRBJ2-3; weak D call: TRBD2 (5 bases). Trimming left V 4 bases short and J 0 bases short, with 11 bases between. CDR1 SGHTA and CDR2 FQGNSA come from the germline V gene. The CDR3 consists of 15 residues. CDR3: CASSSFGVSTDTQYF. The DNA for the CDR3 is TGTGCCAGCAGCTCTTTCGGGGTCAGCACAGATACGCAGTATTTT.

The genes are TRBV6-4 and TRBJ2-3; D ambiguous. V gave up 3 bases and J gave up 2 bases, with 9 bases separating them. This CDR3 spans 14 amino acids. CDR1 is MRHNA, CDR2 SNTAGT, per germline. In DNA form, the CDR3 reads TGTGCCAGCAGTGAGAGTGCAGACACAGATACGCAGTATTTT. Amino acid sequence: CASSESADTDTQYF.

This chain links TRBV30 with TRBJ2-7, with D maybe TRBD1 (6 bases). Germline V gene lookup returns CDR1 GTSNPN and CDR2 SVGIG (reference sequence). The CDR3 is made up of 11 amino acids. V was pared by 4 bases and J by 2 bases, with 6 bases between. CDR3 DNA sequence: TGTGCCTGGAAGGGGGCCTACGAGCAGTACTTC. Protein: CAWKGAYEQYF.

This chain links TRBV5-4 with TRBJ2-4; weak D call: TRBD2 (5 bases). Germline V gene lookup returns CDR1 SGHNT and CDR2 YYREEE (reference sequence). The CDR3 consists of 15 residues. V dropped 2 bases and J dropped 2 bases, with 11 bases sitting between them. CDR3 nucleotides: TGTGCCAGCAGCTTAGTCGGGGTGACCAAAAACATTCAGTACTTC. It yields the protein CASSLVGVTKNIQYF.

The chain joins TRBV10-3 to TRBJ1-1; TRBD1 agrees at 7 bases. The V gene's germline CDR1 is ENHRY and CDR2 SYGVKD. Trimming took 11 bases from V and 2 from J; bases not matched to a gene: 8. The CDR3 covers 13 residues. CDR3 loop: CAATGEGNTEAFF. The CDR3 DNA sequence: TGTGCCGCCACAGGGGAGGGTAACACTGAAGCTTTCTTT.